Listed below are T cell receptor beta chains from one sample, sequenced in a study of blood T cell repertoires in COVID-19. Here immunoSEQ multiplex PCR was the method, and the copy in TCRdb shows in-frame clones only, minus some. The top ten hold over 10% of the sample, which has 90,000 to 100,000 clones, around 82% seen once. Sample: peripheral blood. Source of these receptors: a human donor in a cohort sampled during active COVID-19. Both conserved end residues are part of each CDR3. Clone size is given for some rows only: seen once, a few or many times, or a class if the clone is expanded.

clone size	V gene	CDR3 length	J gene	CDR3 protein
NA	TRBV5-8	15	TRBJ2-1	CASSRGTGTYNEQFF
NA	TRBV6-5	14	TRBJ2-5	CASRPTSGGETQYF
NA	TRBV25-1	12	TRBJ1-3	CASHGAGNTIYF
NA	TRBV7-2	16	TRBJ2-2	CASSPGTSGRTGELFF
NA	TRBV7-3	13	TRBJ2-2	CASSPRDTGELFF
NA	TRBV7-2	16	TRBJ1-2	CASSLVGNPRGYGYTF
NA	TRBV6-5	13	TRBJ2-2	CASRQVNTGELFF
NA	TRBV6-5	14	TRBJ2-7	CASSYSRQGVEQYF
NA	TRBV18	16	TRBJ2-5	CASSPGSRDGGETQYF
NA	TRBV24-1	17	TRBJ2-7	CATSVVGDRDTTYEQYF
NA	TRBV14	16	TRBJ2-3	CASSLFRPPGTDTQYF
NA	TRBV30	13	TRBJ2-2	CAWSVEGDGELFF
few	TRBV6-4	15	TRBJ2-2	CASSDGTGNTGELFF
NA	TRBV27	15	TRBJ1-2	CASSPRTGADYGYTF
NA	TRBV12-3/TRBV12-4	12	TRBJ1-1	CASSPGTGEAFF
NA	TRBV19	18	TRBJ1-2	CASSTLDRTARLLYGYTF
NA	TRBV15	13	TRBJ2-1	CATSRDPAGRMFF
many	TRBV4-2	17	TRBJ2-3	CASSQDGRGGLFDTQYF
NA	TRBV9	17	TRBJ2-1	CASSVGNRGDSYNEQFF
NA	TRBV7-3	13	TRBJ2-5	CASSLGGRETQYF
NA	TRBV6-5	14	TRBJ1-2	CASSTRGGRGGYTF
NA	TRBV6-4	11	TRBJ1-5	CAGTQGGPEHF
NA	TRBV4-3	16	TRBJ1-2	CASSQDFPGHIYGYTF
NA	TRBV7-3	14	TRBJ2-1	CASSLDTGDNEQFF
once	TRBV28	13	TRBJ2-7	CASTDRDRGDAYF
NA	TRBV28	14	TRBJ2-7	CASSSQGDHLEQYF
once	TRBV19	14	TRBJ2-7	CASSVVEGSYEQYF
NA	TRBV10-3	12	TRBJ1-4	CAISDNNEKLFF
NA	TRBV2	17	TRBJ2-2	CASSEGLAGVVTGELFF
NA	TRBV19	14	TRBJ1-2	CASSIDHRGPGYTF
NA	TRBV9	14	TRBJ2-7	CASSVGGKDYEQYF
NA	TRBV5-1	15	TRBJ2-7	CASSLESRETDEQYF
NA	TRBV2	11	TRBJ2-1	CASREGPLAFF
NA	TRBV11-2	14	TRBJ2-7	CASSLAGRGNEQYF
NA	TRBV7-2	15	TRBJ2-3	CASRRERGSTDTQYF
NA	TRBV9	16	TRBJ2-1	CASSVARTSSYNEQFF
NA	TRBV19	18	TRBJ2-2	CASSIPLLSGANTGELFF
NA	TRBV4-2	13	TRBJ1-1	CASSQPTGGIAFF
NA	TRBV13	12	TRBJ2-1	CASSSGNNEQFF
NA	TRBV19	15	TRBJ2-1	CASSIAGGPYNEQFF
once	TRBV3-1/TRBV3-2	17	TRBJ2-7	CASSQIAARTGNYEQYF